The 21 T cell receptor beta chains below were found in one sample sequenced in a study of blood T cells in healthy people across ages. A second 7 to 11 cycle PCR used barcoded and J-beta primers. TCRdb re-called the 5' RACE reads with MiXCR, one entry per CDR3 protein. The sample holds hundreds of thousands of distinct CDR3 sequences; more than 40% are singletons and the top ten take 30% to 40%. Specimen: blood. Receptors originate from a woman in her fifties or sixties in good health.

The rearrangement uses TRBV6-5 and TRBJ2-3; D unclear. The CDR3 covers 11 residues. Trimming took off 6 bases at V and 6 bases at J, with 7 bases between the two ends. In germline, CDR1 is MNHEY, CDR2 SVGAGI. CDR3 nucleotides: TGTGCCAGCAGGGCAGAGGATACGCAGTATTTT. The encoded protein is CASRAEDTQYF.

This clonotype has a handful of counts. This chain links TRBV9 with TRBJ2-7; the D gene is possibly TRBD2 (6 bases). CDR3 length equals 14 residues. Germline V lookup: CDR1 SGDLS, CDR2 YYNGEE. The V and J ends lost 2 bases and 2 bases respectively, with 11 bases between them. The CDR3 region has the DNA TGTGCCAGCAGCGTGGCTAGCGTTCCCTACGAGCAGTACTTC. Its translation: CASSVASVPYEQYF.

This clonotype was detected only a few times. This CDR3 is CAISAQTSGGDTQYF. The CDR3 nucleotides read TGTGCCATCAGTGCCCAGACTAGCGGGGGCGATACGCAGTATTTT. The chain recombines TRBV10-3 with TRBJ2-3, with 12 bases identical to TRBD2. This CDR3 is built from 15 residues. The germline gives CDR1 ENHRY, CDR2 SYGVKD. Germline trimming cut 4 bases from V and 6 bases from J; bases unmatched to any gene: 5.

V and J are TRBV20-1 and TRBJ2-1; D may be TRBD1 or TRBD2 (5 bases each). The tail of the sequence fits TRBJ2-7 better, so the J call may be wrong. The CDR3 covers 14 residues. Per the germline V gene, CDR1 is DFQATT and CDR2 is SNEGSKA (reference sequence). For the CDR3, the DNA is TGCAGTGCTAGACCGGGACCGCCTTACAATGAGCAGTACTTC. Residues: CSARPGPPYNEQYF.

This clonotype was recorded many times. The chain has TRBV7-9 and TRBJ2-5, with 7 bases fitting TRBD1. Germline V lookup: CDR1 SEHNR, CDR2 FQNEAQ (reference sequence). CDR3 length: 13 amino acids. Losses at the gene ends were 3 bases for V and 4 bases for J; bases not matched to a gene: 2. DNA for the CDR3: TGTGCCAGCAGCTTGACAGGGCCAGAGACCCAGTACTTC. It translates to CASSLTGPETQYF.

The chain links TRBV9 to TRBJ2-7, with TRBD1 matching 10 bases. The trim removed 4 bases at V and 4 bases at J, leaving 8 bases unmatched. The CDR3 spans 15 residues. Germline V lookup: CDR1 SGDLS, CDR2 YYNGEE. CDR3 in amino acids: CASSNRDRGLYEQYF. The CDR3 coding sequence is TGTGCCAGCAGCAACCGGGACAGGGGATTGTACGAGCAGTACTTC.

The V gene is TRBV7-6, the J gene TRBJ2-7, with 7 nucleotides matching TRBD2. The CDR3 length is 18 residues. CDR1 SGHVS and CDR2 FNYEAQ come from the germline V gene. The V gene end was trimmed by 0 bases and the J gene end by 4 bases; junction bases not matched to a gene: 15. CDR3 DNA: TGTGCCAGCAGCTTAGCAGGATCCATGGCTAGCGGAGTTTACGAGCAGTACTTC. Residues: CASSLAGSMASGVYEQYF. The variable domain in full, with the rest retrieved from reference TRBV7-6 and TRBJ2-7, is GAGVSQSPRYKVTKRGQDVALRCDPISGHVSLYWYRQALGQGPEFLTYFNYEAQQDKSGLPNDRFSAERPEGSISTLTIQRTEQRDSAMYRCASSLAGSMASGVYEQYFGPGTRLTVT.

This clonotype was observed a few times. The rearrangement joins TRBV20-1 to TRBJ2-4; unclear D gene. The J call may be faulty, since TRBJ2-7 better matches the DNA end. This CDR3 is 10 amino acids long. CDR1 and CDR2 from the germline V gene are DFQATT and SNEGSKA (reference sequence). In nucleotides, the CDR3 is TGCAGTGCTAGTCTTGCCGAGCAGTACTTC. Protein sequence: CSASLAEQYF.

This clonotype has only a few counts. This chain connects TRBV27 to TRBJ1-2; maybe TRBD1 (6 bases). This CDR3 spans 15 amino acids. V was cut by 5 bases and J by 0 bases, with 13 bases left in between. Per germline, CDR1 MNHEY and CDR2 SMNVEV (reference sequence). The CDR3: CASSLRRGPNYGYTF. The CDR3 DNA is TGTGCCAGCAGTCTCCGCAGGGGACCTAACTATGGCTACACCTTC.

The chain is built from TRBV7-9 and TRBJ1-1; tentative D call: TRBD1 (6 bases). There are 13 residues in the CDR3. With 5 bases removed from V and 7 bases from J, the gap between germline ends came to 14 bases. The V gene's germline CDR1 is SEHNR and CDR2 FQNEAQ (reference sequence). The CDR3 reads CASSRAGQNEAFF. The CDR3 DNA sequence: TGTGCCAGCAGCCGCGCCGGACAGAATGAAGCTTTCTTT.

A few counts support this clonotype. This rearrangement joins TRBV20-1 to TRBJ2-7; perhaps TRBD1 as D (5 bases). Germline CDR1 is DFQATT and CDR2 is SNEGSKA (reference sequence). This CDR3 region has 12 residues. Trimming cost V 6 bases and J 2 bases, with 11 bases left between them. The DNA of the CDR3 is TGCAGTGCCACCTTAGGGGCCTACGAGCAGTACTTC. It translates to CSATLGAYEQYF.

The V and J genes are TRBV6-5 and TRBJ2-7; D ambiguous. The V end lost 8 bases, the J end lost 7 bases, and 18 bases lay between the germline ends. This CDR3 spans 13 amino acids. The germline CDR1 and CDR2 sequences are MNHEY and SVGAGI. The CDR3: CASGSNGWVEQYF. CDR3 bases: TGTGCCAGCGGTTCGAATGGGTGGGTGGAGCAGTACTTC.

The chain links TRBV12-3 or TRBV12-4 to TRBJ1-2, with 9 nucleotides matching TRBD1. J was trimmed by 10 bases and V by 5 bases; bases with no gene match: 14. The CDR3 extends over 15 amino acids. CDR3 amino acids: CASSQDRGSNCDYTF. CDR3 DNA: TGTGCCAGCAGTCAGGACAGGGGATCTAACTGTGACTACACCTTC.

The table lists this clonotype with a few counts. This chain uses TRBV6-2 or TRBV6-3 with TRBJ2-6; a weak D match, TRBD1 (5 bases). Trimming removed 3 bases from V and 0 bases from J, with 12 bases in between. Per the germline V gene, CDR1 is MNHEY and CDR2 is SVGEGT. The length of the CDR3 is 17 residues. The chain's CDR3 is CASSYWGTSSGANVLTF. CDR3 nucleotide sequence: TGTGCCAGCAGTTATTGGGGCACATCCTCTGGGGCCAACGTCCTGACTTTC.

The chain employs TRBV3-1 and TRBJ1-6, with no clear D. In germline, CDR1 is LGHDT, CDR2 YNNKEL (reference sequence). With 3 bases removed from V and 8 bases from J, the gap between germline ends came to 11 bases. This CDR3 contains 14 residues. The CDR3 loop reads CASSQKSWDSPLHF. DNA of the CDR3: TGTGCCAGCAGCCAGAAGAGCTGGGATTCACCCCTCCACTTT.

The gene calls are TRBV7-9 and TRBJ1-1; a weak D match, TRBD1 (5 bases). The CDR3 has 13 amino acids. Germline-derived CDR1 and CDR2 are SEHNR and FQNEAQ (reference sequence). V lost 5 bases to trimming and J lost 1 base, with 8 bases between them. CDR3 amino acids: CASSAQENTEAFF. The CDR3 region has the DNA TGTGCCAGCAGCGCACAGGAGAACACTGAAGCTTTCTTT.

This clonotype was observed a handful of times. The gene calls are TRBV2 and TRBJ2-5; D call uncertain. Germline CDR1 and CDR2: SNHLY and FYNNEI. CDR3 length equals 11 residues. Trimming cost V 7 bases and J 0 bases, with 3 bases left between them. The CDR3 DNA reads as TGTGCCAGCAAGTACCAAGAGACCCAGTACTTC. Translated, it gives CASKYQETQYF.

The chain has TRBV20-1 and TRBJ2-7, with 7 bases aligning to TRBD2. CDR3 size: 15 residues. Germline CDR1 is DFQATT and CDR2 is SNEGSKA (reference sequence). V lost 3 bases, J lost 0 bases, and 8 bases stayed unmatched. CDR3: CSARGGREDSYEQYF. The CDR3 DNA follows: TGCAGTGCTAGGGGGGGTCGGGAGGACTCCTACGAGCAGTACTTC.

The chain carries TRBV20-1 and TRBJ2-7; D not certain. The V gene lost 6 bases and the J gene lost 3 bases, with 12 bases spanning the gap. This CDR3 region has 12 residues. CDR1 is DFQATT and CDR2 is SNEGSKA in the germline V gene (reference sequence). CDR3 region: CSATGRIYEQYF. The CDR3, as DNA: TGCAGTGCCACCGGACGGATCTACGAGCAGTACTTC.

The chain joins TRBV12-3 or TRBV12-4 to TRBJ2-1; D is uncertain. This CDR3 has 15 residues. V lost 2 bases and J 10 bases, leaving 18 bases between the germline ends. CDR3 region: CASSLRREQPREQFF. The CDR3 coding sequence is TGTGCCAGCAGTTTAAGAAGGGAACAGCCCCGAGAGCAGTTCTTC.

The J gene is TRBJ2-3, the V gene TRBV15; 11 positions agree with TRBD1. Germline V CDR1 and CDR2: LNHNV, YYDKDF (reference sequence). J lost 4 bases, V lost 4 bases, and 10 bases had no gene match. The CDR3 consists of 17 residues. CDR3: CATSTPRRDRGADTQYF. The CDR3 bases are TGTGCCACCAGCACCCCACGCCGGGACAGGGGGGCAGATACGCAGTATTTT. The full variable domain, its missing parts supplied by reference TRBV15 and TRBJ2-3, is DAMVIQNPRYQVTQFGKPVTLSCSQTLNHNVMYWYQQKSSQAPKLLFHYYDKDFNNEADTPDNFQSRRPNTSFCFLDIRSPGLGDTAMYLCATSTPRRDRGADTQYFGPGTRLTVL.